These T cell receptor beta chains were read from a single sample in a study of patients and donors after allogeneic stem cell transplantation. In TCRdb, the RT-PCR reads were re-called with MiXCR into one record per CDR3 protein. The table has more than 850,000 distinct CDR3 sequences, about a sixth seen once. What was sequenced was blood, either unsorted or a sorted T cell fraction (not recorded which). These receptors originate from a human donor who was either an allogeneic HSCT recipient or a stem cell or donor lymphocyte infusion donor (not recorded which). It is not recorded whose cells these are; they may come from a transplant donor. CDR3s include the opening cysteine and the closing phenylalanine or tryptophan. The order of the fields is clone size, D gene, V gene, CDR3 protein. The D gene is left open where the match is weak. Size tells how often a clone was seen (once, few, many) or the class of an expanded clone, and some rows leave it out.

>few|TRBD1|TRBV28
CASSLQGAHNEQFF
>-|-|TRBV20-1
CSAGTAGGLSEQYF
>few|TRBD2|TRBV28
CASRGTSGKSSYNEQFF
>few|TRBD1|TRBV18
CASSLAQGGDYGYTF
>few|TRBD2|TRBV19
CASSGRVSYNEQFF
>-|-|TRBV4-1
CAGSQGPLSHRNQPQHF
>few|TRBD1|TRBV12-3/TRBV12-4
CASSPGTGPLETQYF
>many|TRBD2|TRBV12-3/TRBV12-4
CASRYSLAGGNPNEQFF
>few|-|TRBV3-1
CASSQDVPEKDTGYTF
>few|-|TRBV6-2/TRBV6-3
CASRPILAPNSPLHF
>few|TRBD2|TRBV20-1
CSARDLRREKNIQYF
>few|-|TRBV4-1
CASSPIGSPLHF
>few|-|TRBV4-1
CASLPGTANSPLHF
>-|-|TRBV6-5
CASSYSWISLETQYF
>few|-|TRBV7-9
CASSFTQANTEAFF
>-|TRBD1|TRBV12-3/TRBV12-4
CASSSPGQGQLGQYF
>-|-|TRBV20-1
CSAWLSNQPQHF
>-|TRBD1|TRBV27
CASSLYWDRGNSNQPQHF
>few|-|TRBV12-3/TRBV12-4
CASSPSGPQAQYF
>-|TRBD2|TRBV9
CASSGGTSGGKTQYF
>few|TRBD1|TRBV7-6
CASSSGTGFSGNTIYF
>-|-|TRBV21-1
CASSKEYIFEELFF
>-|-|TRBV6-1
CASTKAGSGNTIYF
>-|-|TRBV5-6
CASSVLDRDYEQYF
>few|TRBD1|TRBV4-1
CASRQTGGVEQYF
>few|TRBD2|TRBV5-1
CASSLDGGASYNEQFF
>-|-|TRBV6-5
CASSHGRAEAFF
>few|-|TRBV5-6
CASTPGERNYGYTF
>few|-|TRBV4-2
CASSQDRHHYEQYF
>few|-|TRBV12-3/TRBV12-4
CASSVQGLQTEAFF
>-|-|TRBV27
CASSSSSGLSYEQYF
>few|-|TRBV20-1
CSARQTGSNQPQHF
>-|TRBD2|TRBV2
CASSSTSGGTKETQYF
>few|-|TRBV6-5
CASSYGPSSLAYEQYF
>-|-|TRBV5-1
CASSKGLRTDTQYF
>-|TRBD1|TRBV12-3/TRBV12-4
CASSKPRDRVYEQYF
>-|TRBD2|TRBV12-3/TRBV12-4
CASTVAGGPPLHNEQFF
>-|TRBD2|TRBV20-1
CSARSGGSYEQYF
>-|-|TRBV5-1
CASSSGSTNEKLFF
>-|TRBD2|TRBV4-1
CASSQGRLADPYNEQFF
>many|-|TRBV20-1
CSARVTKGYEQYF
>-|TRBD1|TRBV2
CASTPTGVTEAFF
>many|-|TRBV20-1
CSARLGVAAYNEQFF
>-|-|TRBV11-2
CASSLGRSGPQETQYF
>many|TRBD1|TRBV12-3/TRBV12-4
CASSLEGTGGVEQYF
>many|-|TRBV12-3/TRBV12-4
CASSLRRINYGYTF
>-|TRBD1|TRBV25-1
CASSSKDRRVGLVGTEAFF
>few|-|TRBV6-5
CASSYPLGGGSYGYTF
>-|TRBD2|TRBV19
CASTSGGGYNEQFF
>-|TRBD2|TRBV20-1
CSAPKREGRLSEQFF